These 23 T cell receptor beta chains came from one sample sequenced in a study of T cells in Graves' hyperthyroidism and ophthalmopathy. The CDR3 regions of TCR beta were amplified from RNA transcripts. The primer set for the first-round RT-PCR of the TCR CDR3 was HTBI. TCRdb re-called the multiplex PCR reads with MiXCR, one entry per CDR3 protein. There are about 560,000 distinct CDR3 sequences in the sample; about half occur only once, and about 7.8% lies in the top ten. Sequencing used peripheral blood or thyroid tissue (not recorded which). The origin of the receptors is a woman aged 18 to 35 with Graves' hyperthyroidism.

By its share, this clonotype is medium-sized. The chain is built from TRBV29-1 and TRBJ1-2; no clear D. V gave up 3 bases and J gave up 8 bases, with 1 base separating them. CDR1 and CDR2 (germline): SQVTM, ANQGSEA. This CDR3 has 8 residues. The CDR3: CSVDGYTF. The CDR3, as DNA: TGCAGCGTTGACGGCTACACCTTC.

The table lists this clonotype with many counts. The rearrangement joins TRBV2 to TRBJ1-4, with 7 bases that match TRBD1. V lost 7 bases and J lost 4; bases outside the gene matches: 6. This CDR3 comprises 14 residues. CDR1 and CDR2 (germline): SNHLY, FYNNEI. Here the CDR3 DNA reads TGTGCCAGCACAGGGGGTGCGATTAATGAAAAACTGTTTTTT. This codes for CASTGGAINEKLFF.

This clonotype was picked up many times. The CDR3 region has the DNA TGCAGCGTTTCGACAGGGTTAAGCTATGGCTACACCTTC. Protein: CSVSTGLSYGYTF. This chain links TRBV29-1 with TRBJ1-2; 7 bases fit TRBD1. The V segment lost 5 bases and the J segment 4 bases; nucleotides outside the gene matches: 7. There are 13 residues in the CDR3. Germline-derived CDR1 and CDR2 are SQVTM and ANQGSEA.

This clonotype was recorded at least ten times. The CDR3 protein is CSVTSGISYEQYF. DNA for the CDR3: TGCAGCGTCACTAGCGGGATAAGCTACGAGCAGTACTTC. This chain links TRBV29-1 with TRBJ2-7; 10 bases are shared with TRBD2. The CDR3 length is 13 residues. With V trimmed by 6 bases and J by 3 bases, 5 bases remained unmatched. Per germline, CDR1 SQVTM and CDR2 ANQGSEA.

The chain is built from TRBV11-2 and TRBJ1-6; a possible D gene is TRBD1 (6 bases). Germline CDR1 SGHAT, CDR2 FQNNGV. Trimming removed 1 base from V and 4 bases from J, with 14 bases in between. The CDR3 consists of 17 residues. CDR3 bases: TGTGCCAGCAGCTTAGGGGGGGCGATGAGTTATAATTCACCCCTCCACTTT. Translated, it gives CASSLGGAMSYNSPLHF.

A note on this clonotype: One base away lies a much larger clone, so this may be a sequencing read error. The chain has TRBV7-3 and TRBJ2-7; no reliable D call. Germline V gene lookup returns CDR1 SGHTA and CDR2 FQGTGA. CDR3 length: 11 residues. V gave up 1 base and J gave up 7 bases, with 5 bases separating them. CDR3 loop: CASSLRQEQYF. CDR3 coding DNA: TGTGCCAGCAGCTTAAGGCAGGAGCAGTACTTC.

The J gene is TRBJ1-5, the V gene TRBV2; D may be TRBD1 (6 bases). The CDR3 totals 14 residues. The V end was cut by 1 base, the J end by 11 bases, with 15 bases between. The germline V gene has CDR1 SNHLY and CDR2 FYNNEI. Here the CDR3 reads CASSEGGTRKTQHF. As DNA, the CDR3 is TGTGCCAGCAGTGAAGGCGGGACACGGAAGACCCAGCATTTT.

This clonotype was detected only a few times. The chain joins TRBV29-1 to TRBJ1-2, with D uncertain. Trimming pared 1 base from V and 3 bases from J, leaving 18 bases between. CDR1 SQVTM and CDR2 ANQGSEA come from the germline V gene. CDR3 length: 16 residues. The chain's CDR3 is CSVEGGLESSDYGYTF. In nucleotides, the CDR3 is TGCAGCGTTGAAGGTGGCCTGGAATCATCTGACTATGGCTACACCTTC.

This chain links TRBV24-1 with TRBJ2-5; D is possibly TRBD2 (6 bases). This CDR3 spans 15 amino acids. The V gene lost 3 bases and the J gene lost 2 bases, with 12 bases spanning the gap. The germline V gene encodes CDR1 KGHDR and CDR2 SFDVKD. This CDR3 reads CATSDIAELQETQYF. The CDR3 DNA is TGTGCCACCAGTGATATAGCGGAGTTACAAGAGACCCAGTACTTC.

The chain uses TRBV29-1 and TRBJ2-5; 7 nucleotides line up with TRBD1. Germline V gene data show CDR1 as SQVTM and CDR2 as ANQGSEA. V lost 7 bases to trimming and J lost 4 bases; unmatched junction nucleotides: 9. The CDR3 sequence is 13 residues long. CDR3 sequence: CSASQGQGETQYF. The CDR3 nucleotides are TGCAGCGCTTCACAGGGGCAGGGAGAGACCCAGTACTTC.

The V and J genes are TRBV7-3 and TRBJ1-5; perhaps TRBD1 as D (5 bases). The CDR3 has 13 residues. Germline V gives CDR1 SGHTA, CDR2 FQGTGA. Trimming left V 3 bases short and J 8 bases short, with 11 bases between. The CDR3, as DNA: TGTGCCAGCAGCTTGAACGGGGGAAAGCCCCAGCATTTT. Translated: CASSLNGGKPQHF. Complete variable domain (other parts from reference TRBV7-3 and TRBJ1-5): GAGVSQTPSNKVTEKGKYVELRCDPISGHTALYWYRQSLGQGPEFLIYFQGTGAADDSGLPNDRFFAVRPEGSVSTLKIQRTERGDSAVYLCASSLNGGKPQHFGDGTRLSIL.

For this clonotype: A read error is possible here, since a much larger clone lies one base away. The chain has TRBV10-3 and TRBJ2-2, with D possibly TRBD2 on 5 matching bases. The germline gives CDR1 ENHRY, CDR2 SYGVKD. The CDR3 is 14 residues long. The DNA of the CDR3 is TGTGCCATCGGTGACGGGGAATTGGTCGGGGAGCTGTTTTTT. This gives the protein CAIGDGELVGELFF.

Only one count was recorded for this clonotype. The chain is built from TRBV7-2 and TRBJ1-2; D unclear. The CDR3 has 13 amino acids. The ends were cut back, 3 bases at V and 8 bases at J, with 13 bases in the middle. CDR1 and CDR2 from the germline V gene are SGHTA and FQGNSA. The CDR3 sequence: CASSLVVAYGYTF. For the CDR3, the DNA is TGTGCCAGCAGCTTGGTCGTGGCCTACGGCTACACCTTC.

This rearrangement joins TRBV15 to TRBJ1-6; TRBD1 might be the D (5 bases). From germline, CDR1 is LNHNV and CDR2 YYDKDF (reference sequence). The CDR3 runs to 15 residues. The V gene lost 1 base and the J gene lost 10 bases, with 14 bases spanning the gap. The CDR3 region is CATSRALGSGSPLHF. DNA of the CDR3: TGTGCCACCAGCAGAGCCTTGGGTTCAGGGTCACCCCTCCACTTT. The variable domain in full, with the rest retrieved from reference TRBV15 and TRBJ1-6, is DAMVIQNPRYQVTQFGKPVTLSCSQTLNHNVMYWYQQKSSQAPKLLFHYYDKDFNNEADTPDNFQSRRPNTSFCFLDIRSPGLGDTAMYLCATSRALGSGSPLHFGNGTRLTVT.

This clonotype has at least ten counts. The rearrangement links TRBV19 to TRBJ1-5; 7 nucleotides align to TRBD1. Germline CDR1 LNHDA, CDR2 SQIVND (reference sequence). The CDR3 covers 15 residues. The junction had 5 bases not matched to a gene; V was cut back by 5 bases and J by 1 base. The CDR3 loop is CASSQRGQSNQPQHF. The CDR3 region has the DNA TGTGCCAGTAGTCAGAGGGGGCAGAGCAATCAGCCCCAGCATTTT.

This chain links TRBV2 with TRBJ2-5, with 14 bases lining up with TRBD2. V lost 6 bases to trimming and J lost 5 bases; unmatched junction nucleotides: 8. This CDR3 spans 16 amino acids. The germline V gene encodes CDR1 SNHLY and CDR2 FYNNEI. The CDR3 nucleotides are TGTGCCAGCAGCCAAGCTGGGACTAGCGGGAGCGAGACCCAGTACTTC. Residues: CASSQAGTSGSETQYF.

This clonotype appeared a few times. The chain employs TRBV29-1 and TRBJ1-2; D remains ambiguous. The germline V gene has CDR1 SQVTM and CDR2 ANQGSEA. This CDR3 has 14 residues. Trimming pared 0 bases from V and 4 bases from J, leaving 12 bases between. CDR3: CSVEDNARSYGYTF. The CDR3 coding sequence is TGCAGCGTTGAAGATAACGCCCGATCCTATGGCTACACCTTC.

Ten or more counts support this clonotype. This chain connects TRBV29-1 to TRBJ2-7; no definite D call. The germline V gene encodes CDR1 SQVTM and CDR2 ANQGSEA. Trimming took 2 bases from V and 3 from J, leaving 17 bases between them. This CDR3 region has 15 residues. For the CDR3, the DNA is TGCAGCGTTGAAATGGGCTCTGGGATGATCTACGAGCAGTACTTC. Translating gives CSVEMGSGMIYEQYF.

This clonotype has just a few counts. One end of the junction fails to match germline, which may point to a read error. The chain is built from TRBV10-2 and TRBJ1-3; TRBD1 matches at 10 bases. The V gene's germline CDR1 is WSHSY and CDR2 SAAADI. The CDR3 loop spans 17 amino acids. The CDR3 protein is CAVRPGTGENSGNTIYF. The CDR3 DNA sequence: TGTGCCGTACGTCCCGGGACAGGGGAGAACTCTGGAAACACCATATATTTT.

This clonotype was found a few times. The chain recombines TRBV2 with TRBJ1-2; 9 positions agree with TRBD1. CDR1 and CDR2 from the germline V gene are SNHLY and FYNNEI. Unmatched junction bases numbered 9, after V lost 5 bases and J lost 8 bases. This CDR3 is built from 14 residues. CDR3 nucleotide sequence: TGTGCCAGCAGTTACCTGGGACAGGGAGGCGGCTACACCTTC. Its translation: CASSYLGQGGGYTF.

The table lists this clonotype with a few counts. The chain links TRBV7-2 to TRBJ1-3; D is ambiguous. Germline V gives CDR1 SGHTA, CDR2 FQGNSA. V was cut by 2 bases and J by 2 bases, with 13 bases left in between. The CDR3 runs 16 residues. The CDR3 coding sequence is TGTGCCAGCAGCTTACGTCGGCAGGTTCCTGGAAACACCATATATTTT. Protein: CASSLRRQVPGNTIYF.

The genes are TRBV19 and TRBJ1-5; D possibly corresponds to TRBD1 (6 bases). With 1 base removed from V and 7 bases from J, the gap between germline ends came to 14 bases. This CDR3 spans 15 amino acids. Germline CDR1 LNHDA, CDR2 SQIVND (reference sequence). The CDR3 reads CASSIVRGIRQPQHF. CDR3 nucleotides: TGTGCCAGTAGTATAGTCAGGGGAATAAGGCAGCCCCAGCATTTT.

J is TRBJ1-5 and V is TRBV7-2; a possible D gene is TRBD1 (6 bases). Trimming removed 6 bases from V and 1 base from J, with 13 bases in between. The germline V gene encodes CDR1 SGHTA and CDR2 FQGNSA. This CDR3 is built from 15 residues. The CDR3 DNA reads TGTGCCAGCAGTTTAACAGGGAAGAGCAATCAGCCCCAGCATTTT. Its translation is CASSLTGKSNQPQHF.